These T cell receptor beta chains were read from a single sample in a study of blood T cell repertoires in COVID-19. The table came from immunoSEQ multiplex PCR; TCRdb's copy has only in-frame clones and leaves some out. The sample consists of about 140,000 clones, 88% of them appearing once. The source material was peripheral blood. The source of these receptors is a woman in her forties or fifties with acute or convalescent COVID-19. CDR3s include the opening cysteine and the closing phenylalanine or tryptophan. The D gene is left open where the match is weak. The listing skips clone size in some rows; elsewhere it reads once, few, many or a size class.

v_call: TRBV9
d_call: .
j_call: TRBJ2-1
clone_size: .
cdr3_aa: CASSQMDSNEQFF
cdr3_nt: TGTGCCAGCAGCCAAATGGACTCGAATGAGCAGTTCTTC

v_call: TRBV10-3
d_call: TRBD2
j_call: TRBJ2-1
clone_size: .
cdr3_aa: CAISDSVASGRPRLNEQFF
cdr3_nt: TGTGCCATCAGTGACTCGGTAGCTAGCGGGAGGCCCAGGCTGAATGAGCAGTTCTTC

v_call: TRBV11-2
d_call: TRBD1
j_call: TRBJ2-3
clone_size: .
cdr3_aa: CASSPTGQGTDTQYF
cdr3_nt: TGTGCCAGCAGCCCGACGGGACAGGGCACAGATACGCAGTATTTT

v_call: TRBV14
d_call: .
j_call: TRBJ2-1
clone_size: .
cdr3_aa: CASSPLGGYNEQFF
cdr3_nt: TGTGCCAGCAGCCCGCTAGGCGGGTACAATGAGCAGTTCTTC

v_call: TRBV12-3/TRBV12-4
d_call: .
j_call: TRBJ1-6
clone_size: .
cdr3_aa: CASSGGHYSPLHF
cdr3_nt: TGTGCCAGCAGCGGGGGGCATTATTCACCCCTCCACTTT

v_call: TRBV5-1
d_call: TRBD2
j_call: TRBJ2-7
clone_size: .
cdr3_aa: CASSYSGGYEQYF
cdr3_nt: TGCGCCAGCAGCTACAGCGGGGGATACGAGCAGTACTTC

v_call: TRBV25-1
d_call: .
j_call: TRBJ1-4
clone_size: .
cdr3_aa: CASSEPIDRKEDEKLFF
cdr3_nt: TGTGCCAGCAGTGAACCCATCGACAGGAAAGAGGATGAAAAACTGTTTTTT

v_call: TRBV5-6
d_call: .
j_call: TRBJ1-2
clone_size: .
cdr3_aa: CASSLWADYGYTF
cdr3_nt: TGTGCCAGCAGCTTGTGGGCTGACTATGGCTACACCTTC

v_call: TRBV7-7
d_call: .
j_call: TRBJ1-1
clone_size: .
cdr3_aa: CASSLVPLGARDTEAFF
cdr3_nt: TGTGCTAGCAGCTTAGTCCCTTTGGGGGCTCGAGACACTGAAGCTTTCTTT

v_call: TRBV6-5
d_call: TRBD1
j_call: TRBJ2-7
clone_size: few
cdr3_aa: CASRRGQGSHEQYF
cdr3_nt: TGTGCCAGCAGGAGAGGACAGGGGAGCCACGAGCAGTACTTC

v_call: TRBV15
d_call: .
j_call: TRBJ2-4
clone_size: .
cdr3_aa: CATSRDPSGALAKNIQYF
cdr3_nt: TGTGCCACCAGCAGAGATCCGTCCGGAGCACTAGCCAAAAACATTCAGTACTTC

v_call: TRBV5-6
d_call: .
j_call: TRBJ2-6
clone_size: .
cdr3_aa: CASSRYGDSGANVLTF
cdr3_nt: TGTGCCAGCAGCCGGTACGGGGACTCTGGGGCCAACGTCCTGACTTTC